This section outlines one TCR beta chain sequence together with its context. The sample is drawn from a study of cytotoxic CD8 clonotypes in ibrutinib-treated CLL. Generated by immunoSEQ multiplex PCR, the TCRdb table keeps only in-frame clones and is missing some. Of around 60,000 clones in the sample, less than 60% are singletons; the top ten hold roughly 14%. The TCR sequence derives from a human donor with chronic lymphocytic leukemia. The sample was PBMCs, taken after 12 months of ibrutinib treatment.

CDR3 in amino acids: CASSQESSGGVWVETQYF. CDR3 nucleotide sequence: TGTGCCAGCAGCCAAGAAAGTAGCGGGGGGGTTTGGGTGGAGACCCAGTACTTC. The V and J genes are TRBV4-2 and TRBJ2-5; 11 bases map to TRBD2. The germline gives CDR1 LGHNA, CDR2 YNFKEQ. The junction had 11 bases not matched to a gene; V was cut back by 0 bases and J by 5 bases. The CDR3 is made up of 18 amino acids.